These T cell receptor beta chains were read from a single sample in a study of blood T cell repertoires in COVID-19. Assay used: immunoSEQ multiplex PCR; TCRdb lists only in-frame clones, some missing. The sample lists about 240,000 clones, more than 75% occurring once. The sample comprised PBMCs or T cells enriched from blood (not recorded which). The receptors were sampled from a woman aged 40 to 49 with acute COVID-19. Each CDR3 is given with its conserved first and last residue. The D gene is left open where the match is weak. Expanded clones are given a class, and other clones once, few, many or no size at all.

>.|TRBJ1-2|TRBV28|.
TGTGCCAGCACCATACTTAGCGAAACGGCTAACTATGGCTACACCTTC
CASTILSETANYGYTF
>TRBD2|TRBJ2-3|TRBV7-8|many
TGTGCCAGCAGCTTAGTTAGCGGGGCTAGCACAGATACGCAGTATTTT
CASSLVSGASTDTQYF
>TRBD1|TRBJ1-3|TRBV5-4|.
TGTGCCAGCAGCCCTGGGACAGCCTCTGGAAACACCATATATTTT
CASSPGTASGNTIYF
>.|TRBJ1-2|TRBV7-2|.
TGTGCCAGCAGCTTAGGACATTCCTATGGCTACACCTTC
CASSLGHSYGYTF
>TRBD2|TRBJ2-4|TRBV11-2|.
TGTGCCAGCAGCTTAGGCCTGACTAGCGGGGTAGCCAAAAACATTCAGTACTTC
CASSLGLTSGVAKNIQYF
>TRBD2|TRBJ2-1|TRBV19|.
TGTGCCAGTAGTATAGATCACTTTAGCGGGAGTTACAATGAGCAGTTCTTC
CASSIDHFSGSYNEQFF
>TRBD1|TRBJ2-7|TRBV5-5|once
TGTGCCAGCAGCTTGGGGACAGGGCTCGACGAGCAGTACTTC
CASSLGTGLDEQYF
>.|TRBJ1-1|TRBV28|.
TGTGCCACCTCGCCAGGGATCCTACGGGGGACTGAAGCTTTCTTT
CATSPGILRGTEAFF
>.|TRBJ2-6|TRBV5-1|.
TGCGCCAGCAGCTTGGCCGGAGGTTCCAACGTCCTGACTTTC
CASSLAGGSNVLTF
>TRBD2|TRBJ2-5|TRBV14|.
TGTGCCAGCAGCCCAAAGGGGCGGGAGGCACAAGAGACCCAGTACTTC
CASSPKGREAQETQYF
>.|TRBJ1-1|TRBV12-3/TRBV12-4|.
TGTGCCAGCAGTCCGGGTACTGAAGCTTTCTTT
CASSPGTEAFF
>TRBD2|TRBJ2-1|TRBV6-7|.
TGTGCCAGCAGTCCCCAAACAGCGGGAACATACAATGAGCAGTTCTTC
CASSPQTAGTYNEQFF
>TRBD1|TRBJ1-2|TRBV2|.
TGTGCCAGCAGGGAGGATAAGGGGGCGCGAGTTCATGGCTACACCTTC
CASREDKGARVHGYTF
>TRBD2|TRBJ2-1|TRBV4-2|.
TGTGCCAGCAGCCAACCCCCCCCAGGGCTAGCGGGAGTTAATGAGCAGTTCTTC
CASSQPPPGLAGVNEQFF
>TRBD2|TRBJ2-7|TRBV19|.
TGTGCCAGTAGTAGGGGGACTAGCGGGATCTCCTACGAGCAGTACTTC
CASSRGTSGISYEQYF
>TRBD1|TRBJ2-2|TRBV5-1|.
TGCGCCAGCAGCTTCGGGCAGGGGGCCACCGGGGAGCTGTTTTTT
CASSFGQGATGELFF
>.|TRBJ1-6|TRBV10-1|.
TGCGCCAGCAGCAATGGACAGTTTAATTCACCCCTCCACTTT
CASSNGQFNSPLHF
>TRBD1|TRBJ1-1|TRBV30|.
TGTGCCGGGACAGTTTTCACTGAAGCTTTCTTT
CAGTVFTEAFF
>.|TRBJ2-1|TRBV1|.
TGCACCAGCAGCCAAGATCTGACTAACTCCTACAATGAGCAGTTCTTC
CTSSQDLTNSYNEQFF
>.|TRBJ2-5|TRBV6-5|.
TGTGCCAGCGCCAAGAGGGGGACAAAGACCCAGTACTTC
CASAKRGTKTQYF
>.|TRBJ1-1|TRBV5-1|.
TGCGCCAGCACCAAAGAACCATCTATGAACACTGAAGCTTTCTTT
CASTKEPSMNTEAFF
>.|TRBJ2-1|TRBV11-3|.
TGTGCCAGCAGCTTAGCAGGGACTTCCCACAATGAGCAGTTCTTC
CASSLAGTSHNEQFF
>TRBD2|TRBJ2-1|TRBV27|.
TGTGCCAGCAGTCCCGGACTAGCGGAATACAATGAGCAGTTCTTC
CASSPGLAEYNEQFF
>TRBD2|TRBJ2-1|TRBV7-7|.
TGTGCTAGCAGCTCGGGACTAGCGGGAAACAATGAGCAGTTCTTC
CASSSGLAGNNEQFF
>TRBD2|TRBJ2-3|TRBV2|.
TGTGCCAGCAGCCTTCGAGGGACTAGCGGGAGGATGGATACGCAGTATTTT
CASSLRGTSGRMDTQYF
>.|TRBJ2-7|TRBV3-1/TRBV3-2|.
TGTGCCAGCAGCCAAGATCCCGTATCCTACGAGCAGTACTTC
CASSQDPVSYEQYF
>TRBD1|TRBJ1-1|TRBV11-2|.
TGTGCCAGCACCAAGGGGGCAGGGGAGACTGAAGCTTTCTTT
CASTKGAGETEAFF
>.|TRBJ2-1|TRBV21-1|.
TGTGCCAGCAGCATCGGGGAAGCCTATGTGGGCCCGTTCTCCTACAATGAGCAGTTCTTC
CASSIGEAYVGPFSYNEQFF
>.|TRBJ1-5|TRBV2|.
TGTGCCAGCAGTGAAGGGACAGCTACGGGTTATAGCAATCAGCCCCAGCATTTT
CASSEGTATGYSNQPQHF
>.|TRBJ1-1|TRBV11-2|.
TGTGCCAGCAGCTTAGTTGTTGGACATGAAGCTTTCTTT
CASSLVVGHEAFF
>TRBD1|TRBJ1-5|TRBV18|.
TGTGCCAGCTCAGCTACAGGGGCGGATCAGCCCCAGCATTTT
CASSATGADQPQHF
>TRBD2|TRBJ2-1|TRBV11-2|.
TGTGCCAGCAGCTTGTCTAGCGGAGACTACAATGAGCAGTTCTTC
CASSLSSGDYNEQFF
>.|TRBJ2-5|TRBV3-1/TRBV3-2|.
TGTGCCAGCAGCCATGGAGGGTCGAGGGAGACCCAGTACTTC
CASSHGGSRETQYF
>TRBD1|TRBJ2-3|TRBV6-4|.
TGTGCCAGCAGTCCGGGACAGGAAGCAGATACGCAGTATTTT
CASSPGQEADTQYF
>TRBD1|TRBJ1-3|TRBV5-5|.
TGTGCCAGCAGCTTTCCGACAGGGGGCGAATTTGGAAACACCATATATTTT
CASSFPTGGEFGNTIYF